The 20 T cell receptor beta chains reported below all come from one sample, sequenced in a study of cytomegalovirus exposure and HLA in healthy donors. The PCR employed 60 Vbeta primers together with 13 Jbeta primers. Assay used: immunoSEQ multiplex PCR; TCRdb lists only in-frame clones, some missing. The sample lists around 150,000 clones, around 63% occurring once. Sequenced material: PBMCs. The origin of the receptors is a human donor in good health.

This clone occurred once. This chain uses TRBV19 with TRBJ2-2; the match to TRBD1 covers 7 bases. Germline CDR1 is LNHDA and CDR2 is SQIVND (reference sequence). CDR3 length: 14 residues. V trimming: 6 bases; J trimming: 4 bases; junction bases outside the gene matches: 5. The CDR3 region has the DNA TGTGCCAGTAGCAGGGGGAGAGGCACCGGGGAGCTGTTTTTT. This translates into CASSRGRGTGELFF.

The chain joins TRBV7-9 to TRBJ1-5, with no clear D. Deletions cut 3 bases from V and 5 bases from J, with 5 bases between. CDR1 is SEHNR, CDR2 FQNEAQ, per germline (reference sequence). The CDR3 runs 12 residues. The CDR3 DNA reads as TGTGCCAGCAGCTTCTACGATCAGCCCCAGCATTTT. Translation: CASSFYDQPQHF.

This chain connects TRBV23-1 to TRBJ2-5; 12 bases map to TRBD2. TRBV23-1 falls under the ORF class, with uncertain function. V gave up 4 bases and J gave up 4 bases; unmatched junction bases: 10. This CDR3 contains 17 residues. The CDR3 sequence: CASSPSLTSGRRETQYF. The CDR3 DNA reads TGCGCCAGCAGTCCTAGTCTTACTAGCGGGAGGCGAGAGACCCAGTACTTC.

The chain has TRBV11-2 and TRBJ2-7; 10 bases fit TRBD2. This CDR3 is built from 15 residues. Germline V gives CDR1 SGHAT, CDR2 FQNNGV. Unmatched junction bases numbered 10, after V lost 5 bases and J lost 6 bases. The CDR3 DNA reads TGTGCCAGCAGCCCCCGAGGTAGCGGGAGGACCGAGCAGTACTTC. This translates into CASSPRGSGRTEQYF.

With respect to this clone: Other DNA sequences in the same sample also yield this CDR3. This sequence joins TRBV9 and TRBJ2-3, with 10 bases identical to TRBD2. The CDR3 loop spans 14 amino acids. J was trimmed by 1 base and V by 6 bases; bases with no gene match: 2. The germline CDR1 and CDR2 sequences are SGDLS and YYNGEE. The CDR3 is CASTGLAGTDTQYF. The CDR3 nucleotides are TGTGCCAGCACCGGACTAGCGGGCACAGATACGCAGTATTTT.

In regard to this clone: This sample also contains other DNA sequences that code for the same CDR3. The rearrangement uses TRBV5-1 and TRBJ1-2; 7 bases are a match to TRBD1. V shed 0 bases and J 10 bases; nucleotides not matched to a gene: 9. The CDR3 runs to 14 residues. CDR1 and CDR2 from the germline V gene are SGHRS and YFSETQ. CDR3 nucleotides: TGCGCCAGCAGCTTGGAGGGGCAGGGGGGATACTACACCTTC. This encodes CASSLEGQGGYYTF.

The gene calls are TRBV29-1 and TRBJ2-1, with TRBD2 matching over 12 bases. The CDR3 spans 15 residues. The ends lost 8 bases at V and 3 bases at J; junction bases unmatched: 8. The V gene's germline CDR1 is SQVTM and CDR2 ANQGSEA. The chain's CDR3 is CSLRLAGDVYNEQFF. The CDR3 nucleotides are TGCAGCCTTCGACTAGCGGGAGATGTCTACAATGAGCAGTTCTTC.

This clone was detected only once. This rearrangement joins TRBV9 to TRBJ2-1; 16 nucleotides match TRBD2. Per the germline V gene, CDR1 is SGDLS and CDR2 is YYNGEE. The junction had 16 bases not matched to a gene; V was cut back by 2 bases and J by 5 bases. The CDR3 is 21 residues long. The CDR3 loop reads CASSVLPPGTSGRAGDNEQFF. As DNA, the CDR3 is TGTGCCAGCAGCGTTCTACCCCCGGGGACTAGCGGGAGGGCCGGGGACAATGAGCAGTTCTTC.

The gene calls are TRBV18 and TRBJ2-5; tentatively, D is TRBD1 (5 bases). Trimming took off 0 bases at V and 5 bases at J, with 13 bases between the two ends. CDR3 length: 15 amino acids. Per the germline V gene, CDR1 is KGHSH and CDR2 is LQKENI. CDR3 bases: TGTGCCAGCTCACCACCTGCAGGGTTAACGGAGACCCAGTACTTC. Amino acids: CASSPPAGLTETQYF.

This clone occurred a few times. The rearrangement links TRBV2 to TRBJ2-1; TRBD1 matches 10 bases. This CDR3 is built from 17 residues. CDR1 and CDR2 (germline): SNHLY, FYNNEI. With V trimmed by 7 bases and J by 2 bases, 11 bases remained unmatched. The chain's CDR3 is CASIKPPGQGTYNEQFF. Written as DNA, the CDR3 is TGTGCCAGCATTAAACCCCCGGGACAGGGGACCTACAATGAGCAGTTCTTC.

This clone was seen only a few times. This sample also contains other DNA sequences that code for the same CDR3. The chain combines TRBV7-9 with TRBJ2-3; D unresolved. Per the germline V gene, CDR1 is SEHNR and CDR2 is FQNEAQ (reference sequence). V lost 5 bases and J lost 1, with 7 bases in between. CDR3 length: 13 residues. The CDR3 DNA sequence: TGTGCCAGCAGCCCTACAGGCACAGATACGCAGTATTTT. It codes for CASSPTGTDTQYF. Full variable domain (outside the CDR3, taken from reference TRBV7-9 and TRBJ2-3): DTGVSQNPRHKITKRGQNVTFRCDPISEHNRLYWYRQTLGQGPEFLTYFQNEAQLEKSRLLSDRFSAERPKGSFSTLEIQRTEQGDSAMYLCASSPTGTDTQYFGPGTRLTVL.

The CDR3 region is CASSPTGRPYEQYF. CDR3 nucleotide sequence: TGTGCCAGCTCACCAACCGGGAGGCCCTACGAGCAGTACTTC. The chain employs TRBV18 and TRBJ2-7; 7 bases match TRBD2. The length of the CDR3 is 14 residues. Germline CDR1 and CDR2: KGHSH and LQKENI. V lost 2 bases to trimming and J lost 2 bases; unmatched junction nucleotides: 3.

V usage is TRBV7-9 and J usage is TRBJ1-4; the D gene is possibly TRBD1 (5 bases). Germline assignment: CDR1 SEHNR and CDR2 FQNEAQ (reference sequence). The CDR3 length is 16 residues. V was shortened by 5 bases and J by 7 bases, with 20 bases between the two germline ends. The CDR3 protein is CASSVTSGQMGEKLFF. The CDR3 DNA is TGTGCCAGCAGCGTTACGTCAGGGCAAATGGGTGAAAAACTGTTTTTT.

The gene calls are TRBV19 and TRBJ2-7, with D possibly matching TRBD1 (6 bases). This CDR3 has 15 residues. The germline V and J ends were trimmed by 4 bases and 1 base, with 14 bases remaining between them. Germline CDR1 is LNHDA and CDR2 is SQIVND (reference sequence). The CDR3 nucleotides are TGTGCCAGTAGTAGGACAGCGGATATATCCTACGAGCAGTACTTC. It specifies CASSRTADISYEQYF.

This rearrangement joins TRBV4-3 to TRBJ1-5; D uncertain. Trimming cost V 1 base and J 6 bases, with 7 bases left between them. The CDR3 runs 13 residues. The germline V gene encodes CDR1 LGHNA and CDR2 YSLEER. The CDR3 nucleotides read TGCGCCAGCAGCCAAGGCCCCGGTCAGCCCCAGCATTTT. Translated, it gives CASSQGPGQPQHF.

The chain links TRBV5-5 to TRBJ1-4; D possibly corresponds to TRBD1 (5 bases). The germline V and J ends were trimmed by 2 bases and 2 bases, with 13 bases remaining between them. CDR1 SGHKS and CDR2 YYEKEE come from the germline V gene (reference sequence). The CDR3 is made up of 16 amino acids. The CDR3: CASSLGDFLTNEKLFF. The CDR3 nucleotides read TGTGCCAGCAGCTTAGGGGATTTTCTTACTAATGAAAAACTGTTTTTT.

The chain has TRBV4-1 and TRBJ2-7; the match to TRBD2 covers 9 bases. V gave up 0 bases and J gave up 2 bases; unmatched junction bases: 11. CDR3 size: 18 residues. CDR1 is MGHRA and CDR2 is YSYEKL in the germline V gene. The DNA for the CDR3 is TGCGCCAGCAGCCAAGAAAGGGGAGGACTAGCGAACCCCTACGAGCAGTACTTC. Residues: CASSQERGGLANPYEQYF.

The V and J genes are TRBV19 and TRBJ2-7; 9 nucleotides match TRBD1. The germline gives CDR1 LNHDA, CDR2 SQIVND (reference sequence). With V trimmed by 3 bases and J by 2 bases, 5 bases remained unmatched. The CDR3 runs 15 residues. CDR3 sequence: CASSIAGTGTYEQYF. The CDR3 DNA is TGTGCCAGTAGTATCGCCGGGACAGGGACCTACGAGCAGTACTTC. Combining the CDR3 with reference TRBV19 and TRBJ2-7 gives the whole variable domain DGGITQSPKYLFRKEGQNVTLSCEQNLNHDAMYWYRQDPGQGLRLIYYSQIVNDFQKGDIAEGYSVSREKKESFPLTVTSAQKNPTAFYLCASSIAGTGTYEQYFGPGTRLTVT.

This chain's CDR3 is CASSLGSYSNQPQHF. In DNA, the CDR3 is TGTGCCAGCAGCTTAGGGAGTTATAGCAATCAGCCCCAGCATTTT. This chain joins TRBV7-9 and TRBJ1-5; D gene uncertain. CDR1 SEHNR and CDR2 FQNEAQ come from the germline V gene (reference sequence). Trimming removed 1 base from V and 0 bases from J, with 7 bases in between. The CDR3 covers 15 residues.

J is TRBJ2-7 and V is TRBV18; possibly TRBD1 for D (6 bases). Germline CDR1 KGHSH, CDR2 LQKENI. The V end lost 3 bases, the J end lost 3 bases, and 9 bases lay between the germline ends. CDR3 length equals 13 residues. DNA for the CDR3: TGTGCCAGCTCACCCCCGGACAGCTACGAGCAGTACTTC. Amino acids: CASSPPDSYEQYF.